These 31 T cell receptor beta chains were sequenced from one sample in a study of shared clonotypes between healthy human individuals. Profiled with immunoSEQ multiplex PCR; TCRdb holds only in-frame clones, not every one. The sample has 550,000 to 650,000 clones; roughly 95% are singletons. The naive CD8 subset, CD45RO-negative cells positively selected for CCR7, excluded terminally differentiated effector memory CD45RA+ cells. What was sequenced was naive CD8+ T cells sorted from blood. The receptors were sampled from a woman in her twenties or thirties in good health.

This clone was counted a single time. The DNA for the CDR3 is TGTGCCACCAGCAGAGAAGCGGAGGGCGGGGAGCTGTTTTTT. This codes for CATSREAEGGELFF. The rearrangement uses TRBV15 and TRBJ2-2, with D possibly being TRBD2 (6 bases). The V end was cut by 0 bases, the J end by 7 bases, with 9 bases between. From germline, CDR1 is LNHNV and CDR2 YYDKDF (reference sequence). The CDR3 has 14 residues.

The V gene is TRBV6-5, the J gene TRBJ2-2; TRBD2 is a possible D gene (5 bases). Germline V gene sequence: CDR1 MNHEY, CDR2 SVGAGI. Trimming removed 8 bases from V and 4 bases from J, with 8 bases in between. CDR3 length: 12 amino acids. The CDR3 spells CASREATGELFF. The CDR3 coding sequence is TGTGCCAGCCGGGAAGCCACCGGGGAGCTGTTTTTT.

The chain employs TRBV7-9 and TRBJ1-2; D unclear. Between the trimmed V and J ends, which lost 2 bases and 7 bases, there was a span of 14 bases. CDR1 SEHNR and CDR2 FQNEAQ come from the germline V gene (reference sequence). This CDR3 comprises 14 residues. The CDR3 bases are TGTGCCAGCAGCTTATTTGAGCGGGCGGTTGGCTACACCTTC. Encoded protein: CASSLFERAVGYTF. The variable domain in full, with the rest retrieved from reference TRBV7-9 and TRBJ1-2, is DTGVSQNPRHKITKRGQNVTFRCDPISEHNRLYWYRQTLGQGPEFLTYFQNEAQLEKSRLLSDRFSAERPKGSFSTLEIQRTEQGDSAMYLCASSLFERAVGYTFGSGTRLTVV.

The chain couples TRBV20-1 to TRBJ2-7; maybe TRBD2 (5 bases). The CDR3 spans 11 residues. In germline, CDR1 is DFQATT, CDR2 SNEGSKA (reference sequence). Trimming took off 6 bases at V and 9 bases at J, with 15 bases between the two ends. CDR3 sequence reads: CSASSYEGQYF. The CDR3 DNA reads as TGCAGTGCCTCTTCCTACGAGGGGCAGTACTTC.

The chain has TRBV6-4 and TRBJ1-2; D possibly corresponds to TRBD1 (5 bases). Trimming pared 0 bases from V and 3 bases from J, leaving 14 bases between. CDR3 length: 16 amino acids. From germline, CDR1 is MRHNA and CDR2 SNTAGT. The DNA of the CDR3 is TGTGCCAGCAGTGACTCGACCCGCAGGGAAGACTATGGCTACACCTTC. Its protein is CASSDSTRREDYGYTF.

The rearrangement links TRBV7-6 to TRBJ2-7; D not certain. The CDR3 runs to 14 residues. Germline V gene lookup returns CDR1 SGHVS and CDR2 FNYEAQ. V gave up 0 bases and J gave up 5 bases, with 11 bases separating them. This chain's CDR3 is CASSLAGPSDEQYF. In DNA form, the CDR3 reads TGTGCCAGCAGCTTAGCGGGTCCTTCCGACGAGCAGTACTTC.

The gene calls are TRBV4-1 and TRBJ2-7; TRBD2 might be the D (6 bases). From germline, CDR1 is MGHRA and CDR2 YSYEKL. The V gene lost 4 bases and the J gene lost 0 bases, with 13 bases spanning the gap. The CDR3 totals 15 residues. CDR3 DNA sequence: TGCGCCAGCAGCCCTACTAGCTCGAGCTCCTACGAGCAGTACTTC. It codes for CASSPTSSSSYEQYF.

The CDR3 is CASSQGTIDEQFF. The DNA for the CDR3 is TGTGCCAGCAGCCAGGGGACAATCGATGAGCAGTTCTTC. The J gene is TRBJ2-1, the V gene TRBV11-3; TRBD1 is a possible D gene (6 bases). Trimming shortened V by 5 bases and J by 8 bases, and 13 bases separated the two germline ends. CDR3 length equals 13 residues. Per germline, CDR1 SGHNT and CDR2 YENEEA.

The genes are TRBV7-8 and TRBJ2-1; a weak D match, TRBD1 (5 bases). The V end was cut by 1 base, the J end by 8 bases, with 9 bases between. The CDR3 contains 13 residues. The V gene's germline CDR1 is SGHVS and CDR2 FQNEAQ. As DNA, the CDR3 is TGTGCCAGCAGCTTAGACAGGTGGGATGAGCAGTTCTTC. Protein sequence: CASSLDRWDEQFF.

This clone is a singleton in its sample. The chain recombines TRBV7-8 with TRBJ2-7; D may be TRBD2 (6 bases). CDR3 length: 12 residues. CDR1 and CDR2 from the germline V gene are SGHVS and FQNEAQ. The V and J ends lost 5 bases and 6 bases respectively, with 11 bases between them. CDR3: CASSTGGPEQYF. In DNA form, the CDR3 reads TGTGCCAGCAGCACAGGAGGGCCCGAGCAGTACTTC. Complete variable domain (other parts from reference TRBV7-8 and TRBJ2-7): GAGVSQSPRYKVAKRGQDVALRCDPISGHVSLFWYQQALGQGPEFLTYFQNEAQLDKSGLPSDRFFAERPEGSVSTLKIQRTQQEDSAVYLCASSTGGPEQYFGPGTRLTVT.

The rearrangement uses TRBV29-1 and TRBJ1-2; weak D call: TRBD1 (6 bases). The CDR3 extends over 13 amino acids. V lost 5 bases to trimming and J lost 0 bases, with 10 bases between them. CDR1 is SQVTM and CDR2 is ANQGSEA in the germline V gene. The CDR3: CSVRDKTNYGYTF. For the CDR3, the DNA is TGCAGCGTTCGGGACAAAACTAACTATGGCTACACCTTC. The entire variable domain, with the rest obtained from reference TRBV29-1 and TRBJ1-2, is as follows: SAVISQKPSRDICQRGTSLTIQCQVDSQVTMMFWYRQQPGQSLTLIATANQGSEATYESGFVIDKFPISRPNLTFSTLTVSNMSPEDSSIYLCSVRDKTNYGYTFGSGTRLTVV.

V and J are TRBV30 and TRBJ2-1, with 7 nucleotides matching TRBD2. Germline V lookup: CDR1 GTSNPN, CDR2 SVGIG (reference sequence). The CDR3 contains 14 residues. V shed 7 bases and J 3 bases; nucleotides not matched to a gene: 9. CDR3 sequence: CASGGSGNYNEQFF. The CDR3 region has the DNA TGTGCCTCTGGAGGGAGCGGGAACTACAATGAGCAGTTCTTC.

V usage is TRBV9 and J usage is TRBJ2-7, with 12 bases lining up with TRBD2. The CDR3 has 16 residues. Germline V gives CDR1 SGDLS, CDR2 YYNGEE. Germline trimming cut 3 bases from V and 3 bases from J; bases unmatched to any gene: 7. CDR3 nucleotide sequence: TGTGCCAGCAGCGCTGCTGGACTAGCGGGGAACTACGAGCAGTACTTC. Its protein is CASSAAGLAGNYEQYF. The full variable domain, completed using reference TRBV9 and TRBJ2-7, is DSGVTQTPKHLITATGQRVTLRCSPRSGDLSVYWYQQSLDQGLQFLIQYYNGEERAKGNILERFSAQQFPDLHSELNLSSLELGDSALYFCASSAAGLAGNYEQYFGPGTRLTVT.

The CDR3 sequence is CASSSATSRSYNEQFF. CDR3 DNA: TGTGCCAGCAGCTCCGCCACTAGCCGCTCCTACAATGAGCAGTTCTTC. The rearrangement links TRBV7-8 to TRBJ2-1, with D tentatively TRBD2 (6 bases). The V gene's germline CDR1 is SGHVS and CDR2 FQNEAQ. V gave up 4 bases and J gave up 0 bases, with 13 bases separating them. The CDR3 contains 16 residues.

The rearrangement uses TRBV27 and TRBJ1-2; D ambiguous. The CDR3 is 14 amino acids. Germline CDR1 and CDR2: MNHEY and SMNVEV (reference sequence). The germline V and J ends were trimmed by 3 bases and 0 bases, with 8 bases remaining between them. The CDR3 is CASSLTRSNYGYTF. The CDR3 coding sequence is TGTGCCAGCAGTTTGACCCGTTCTAACTATGGCTACACCTTC.

This clone showed up just once. The V gene is TRBV30, the J gene TRBJ2-3, with 8 bases lining up with TRBD2. The length of the CDR3 is 14 residues. Unmatched junction bases numbered 5, after V lost 0 bases and J lost 6 bases. Per germline, CDR1 GTSNPN and CDR2 SVGIG (reference sequence). The CDR3 is CAWSVSAGADTQYF. The CDR3 nucleotides are TGTGCCTGGAGTGTCTCAGCGGGAGCTGATACGCAGTATTTT.

The CDR3, as DNA: TGTGCCAGCAGCTTCGAAGCGGAGGACTACGAGCAGTACTTC. Its protein is CASSFEAEDYEQYF. The rearrangement joins TRBV7-9 to TRBJ2-7, with D tentatively TRBD2 (5 bases). Germline values: CDR1 SEHNR, CDR2 FQNEAQ (reference sequence). V lost 3 bases, J lost 3 bases, and 12 bases lay in between. The CDR3 runs 14 residues.

The genes are TRBV5-6 and TRBJ2-7, with D possibly being TRBD2 (6 bases). The V end was cut by 4 bases, the J end by 6 bases, with 17 bases between. Germline V lookup: CDR1 SGHDT, CDR2 YYEEEE. The length of the CDR3 is 14 residues. CDR3 amino acids: CASSTRDPGGEQYF. As DNA, the CDR3 is TGTGCCAGCAGCACCCGGGACCCCGGGGGCGAGCAGTACTTC.

This sequence joins TRBV6-4 and TRBJ2-2, with 7 positions matching TRBD1. CDR3 length: 14 residues. Trimming took 3 bases from V and 7 from J; bases not matched to a gene: 5. Germline-derived CDR1 and CDR2 are MRHNA and SNTAGT. The CDR3 nucleotides are TGTGCCAGCAGTGAGACAGGGTCGGACGGGGAGCTGTTTTTT. Residues: CASSETGSDGELFF.

The rearrangement joins TRBV9 to TRBJ1-1; D remains ambiguous. CDR3 length equals 13 residues. Germline lookup yields CDR1 SGDLS and CDR2 YYNGEE. V was shortened by 2 bases and J by 2 bases, with 7 bases between the two germline ends. In DNA, the CDR3 is TGTGCCAGCAGCGTTTCCCGAAACACTGAAGCTTTCTTT. This gives the protein CASSVSRNTEAFF.

The CDR3 is CASTGWGENTEAFF. CDR3 DNA: TGTGCCAGCACCGGATGGGGGGAGAACACTGAAGCTTTCTTT. This chain connects TRBV28 to TRBJ1-1, with D perhaps TRBD1 (5 bases). The CDR3 runs 14 residues. With 7 bases removed from V and 1 base from J, the gap between germline ends came to 13 bases. CDR1 MDHEN and CDR2 SYDVKM come from the germline V gene.

This chain uses TRBV10-2 with TRBJ1-1; D perhaps matches TRBD1 (6 bases). The germline V gene has CDR1 WSHSY and CDR2 SAAADI. There are 12 residues in the CDR3. With 10 bases removed from V and 8 bases from J, the gap between germline ends came to 17 bases. Written as DNA, the CDR3 is TGCGCCACCAGACTGAGGACAGTAGAAGCTTTCTTT. The encoded protein is CATRLRTVEAFF.

The CDR3 is CASSPRTTAHEQFF. CDR3 in DNA: TGTGCCAGCAGCCCAAGGACTACGGCCCATGAGCAGTTCTTC. The genes are TRBV7-9 and TRBJ2-1, with D possibly being TRBD2 (6 bases). There are 14 residues in the CDR3. V shed 5 bases and J shed 8 bases, with 16 bases lying between them. In germline, CDR1 is SEHNR, CDR2 FQNEAQ (reference sequence).

V is TRBV28 and J is TRBJ2-1; 8 nucleotides align to TRBD1. The V and J ends lost 1 base and 3 bases, in that order; junction bases with no gene match: 5. This CDR3 region has 16 residues. Germline CDR1 reads MDHEN; CDR2 reads SYDVKM. CDR3 amino acids: CASSLLDREVYNEQFF. The CDR3 region has the DNA TGTGCCAGCAGTTTATTGGACAGGGAAGTCTACAATGAGCAGTTCTTC.

This chain uses TRBV7-9 with TRBJ2-1; D remains ambiguous. With 3 bases removed from V and 9 bases from J, the gap between germline ends came to 9 bases. In germline, CDR1 is SEHNR, CDR2 FQNEAQ (reference sequence). The CDR3 loop spans 12 amino acids. The CDR3 reads CASSFGLREQFF. CDR3 nucleotides: TGTGCCAGCAGCTTCGGGTTACGTGAGCAGTTCTTC.

The CDR3 spells CASSPRGISTDTQYF. The CDR3 DNA follows: TGTGCCAGCAGTCCAAGGGGAATTAGCACAGATACGCAGTATTTT. The chain links TRBV28 to TRBJ2-3; a weak D match, TRBD1 (5 bases). V shed 5 bases and J shed 0 bases, with 12 bases lying between them. The CDR3 is 15 residues long. Germline loops: CDR1 MDHEN, CDR2 SYDVKM.

The rearrangement joins TRBV10-3 to TRBJ2-1; D possibly matches TRBD1 or TRBD2 (5 bases each). CDR1 is ENHRY, CDR2 SYGVKD, per germline. The V and J ends lost 8 bases and 5 bases respectively, with 13 bases between them. The CDR3 is made up of 13 amino acids. CDR3 DNA: TGTGCCATCCACCGGGACGCCGACAATGAGCAGTTCTTC. Amino acids: CAIHRDADNEQFF.

The DNA of the CDR3 is TGCGCCAGCAGCCAAGGCCTCATCTCCTACGAGCAGTACTTC. It specifies CASSQGLISYEQYF. The chain recombines TRBV4-1 with TRBJ2-7; D remains unclear. The CDR3 extends over 14 amino acids. Trimming removed 1 base at V and 0 bases at J, with 7 bases between. Germline CDR1 is MGHRA and CDR2 is YSYEKL.

V and J are TRBV11-2 and TRBJ2-1; 9 nucleotides match TRBD1. The CDR3 is made up of 17 amino acids. V was pared by 5 bases and J by 0 bases, with 8 bases of the junction left unmatched. The germline CDR1 and CDR2 sequences are SGHAT and FQNNGV. Written as DNA, the CDR3 is TGTGCCAGCAGCCTTAACAGGGGGCCGAGCTCCTACAATGAGCAGTTCTTC. Translated, it gives CASSLNRGPSSYNEQFF.

The V call is TRBV5-5, the J call TRBJ2-7; D is unclear. The CDR3 is made up of 13 amino acids. Trimming cost V 1 base and J 0 bases, with 5 bases left between them. The germline CDR1 and CDR2 sequences are SGHKS and YYEKEE (reference sequence). The CDR3, as DNA: TGTGCCAGCAGCTTGACGAGCTCCTACGAGCAGTACTTC. It specifies CASSLTSSYEQYF.

V gene TRBV4-2 combines with J gene TRBJ1-3, with no clear D. With 1 base removed from V and 2 bases from J, the gap between germline ends came to 15 bases. This CDR3 comprises 17 residues. Looked up from germline, CDR1 is LGHNA and CDR2 is YNFKEQ. CDR3 DNA: TGTGCCAGCAGCCAAGGACCCATAATGAGCCCTGGAAACACCATATATTTT. Encoded protein: CASSQGPIMSPGNTIYF.